One and the same sample provided the 19 T cell receptor beta chains below, sequenced in a study of cytomegalovirus exposure and HLA in healthy donors. The primer mix had 60 Vbeta and 13 Jbeta primers. Clones were read by immunoSEQ multiplex PCR, and TCRdb kept only the in-frame ones, dropping some. Of 65,000 to 100,000 clones listed, about three quarters are singletons. Input material: PBMCs. These receptors originate from a female donor in good health and CMV-seronegative.

This clone has only one observation. The chain has TRBV29-1 and TRBJ1-1; TRBD1 matches 8 bases. The CDR3 length is 14 residues. After removal of 7 bases from V and 0 bases from J, the junction contained 7 bases not matched to a gene. Germline CDR1 reads SQVTM; CDR2 reads ANQGSEA. The CDR3 sequence: CSGRTGWVNTEAFF. DNA for the CDR3: TGCAGCGGAAGGACAGGGTGGGTGAACACTGAAGCTTTCTTT.

The chain employs TRBV30 and TRBJ2-3, with 10 bases matching TRBD1. Trimming removed 1 base from V and 5 bases from J; junction bases left unmatched: 3. This CDR3 is 14 amino acids long. Germline lookup yields CDR1 GTSNPN and CDR2 SVGIG (reference sequence). DNA for the CDR3: TGTGCCTGGAGTGGACGGGACAGGGGAGATACGCAGTATTTT. Residues: CAWSGRDRGDTQYF. Complete variable domain (other parts from reference TRBV30 and TRBJ2-3): SQTIHQWPATLVQPVGSPLSLECTVEGTSNPNLYWYRQAAGRGLQLLFYSVGIGQISSEVPQNLSASRPQDRQFILSSKKLLLSDSGFYLCAWSGRDRGDTQYFGPGTRLTVL.

The chain combines TRBV10-2 with TRBJ2-7; D may be TRBD1 (7 bases). V was clipped by 2 bases and J by 2 bases, with 22 bases between them. There are 18 residues in the CDR3. CDR1 and CDR2 from the germline V gene are WSHSY and SAAADI. CDR3 sequence: CASSEGGEGTASPYEQYF. The DNA of the CDR3 is TGCGCCAGCAGTGAGGGCGGGGAAGGGACAGCGAGCCCCTACGAGCAGTACTTC.

The chain recombines TRBV9 with TRBJ1-1; 7 nucleotides line up with TRBD1. The trim removed 0 bases at V and 3 bases at J, leaving 5 bases unmatched. Germline V gives CDR1 SGDLS, CDR2 YYNGEE. The CDR3 has 15 amino acids. CDR3 sequence (DNA): TGTGCCAGCAGCGTAGAGGGGGCGCGCGACACTGAAGCTTTCTTT. The encoded protein is CASSVEGARDTEAFF.

Here the CDR3 reads CASSQVFGDTQYF. The CDR3 DNA is TGTGCCAGCAGCCAAGTCTTCGGAGATACGCAGTATTTT. This chain joins TRBV4-2 and TRBJ2-3; no clear D gene. Between the trimmed V and J ends, which lost 1 base and 5 bases, there was a span of 7 bases. The CDR3 covers 13 residues. Germline lookup yields CDR1 LGHNA and CDR2 YNFKEQ.

The rearrangement links TRBV2 to TRBJ1-1; TRBD1 matches at 8 bases. Germline trimming cut 5 bases from V and 7 bases from J; bases unmatched to any gene: 6. Germline-derived CDR1 and CDR2 are SNHLY and FYNNEI. This CDR3 region has 13 residues. The CDR3 DNA reads TGTGCCAGCAGTCTAGGACAGGGCTATGAAGCTTTCTTT. It is translated as CASSLGQGYEAFF.

This clone was detected only once. The chain links TRBV6-1 to TRBJ1-5; TRBD1 agrees at 9 bases. Germline CDR1 and CDR2: MNHNS and SASEGT. V shed 6 bases, J shed 6 bases, and the junction held 3 bases outside the gene matches. This CDR3 has 13 residues. The CDR3 protein is CASSDRGSQPQHF. CDR3 coding DNA: TGTGCCAGCAGCGACAGGGGGAGTCAGCCCCAGCATTTT.

J is TRBJ2-5 and V is TRBV2; possible D gene TRBD2, 6 bases. Germline values: CDR1 SNHLY, CDR2 FYNNEI. The CDR3 runs to 14 residues. V lost 7 bases to trimming and J lost 2 bases, with 14 bases between them. The CDR3 region is CASKGGHLQETQYF. The CDR3, as DNA: TGTGCCAGCAAAGGAGGGCATCTTCAAGAGACCCAGTACTTC.

The V gene is TRBV18, the J gene TRBJ2-5; 9 nucleotides match TRBD2. Germline V gives CDR1 KGHSH, CDR2 LQKENI. J gave up 2 bases and V 1 base, and 8 bases lay outside the gene matches. The length of the CDR3 is 17 residues. The chain's CDR3 is CASSPLFAGGEQETQYF. The CDR3 DNA is TGTGCCAGCTCACCACTGTTTGCGGGAGGGGAACAAGAGACCCAGTACTTC.

The chain employs TRBV2 and TRBJ1-1; 7 positions agree with TRBD1. V gave up 7 bases and J gave up 4 bases; unmatched junction bases: 6. CDR3 length: 13 residues. The germline gives CDR1 SNHLY, CDR2 FYNNEI. CDR3 in DNA: TGTGCCAGCAAAGCGGCAGGGGGCACTGAAGCTTTCTTT. Translating it yields CASKAAGGTEAFF.

This chain links TRBV2 with TRBJ2-1; no clear D. The germline V and J ends were trimmed by 6 bases and 3 bases, with 9 bases remaining between them. The CDR3 spans 13 residues. Germline CDR1 SNHLY, CDR2 FYNNEI. CDR3 protein: CASSPRVYNEQFF. Written as DNA, the CDR3 is TGTGCCAGCAGCCCCCGGGTCTACAATGAGCAGTTCTTC.

The chain recombines TRBV9 with TRBJ1-4, with D unclear. The germline gives CDR1 SGDLS, CDR2 YYNGEE. V was trimmed by 3 bases and J by 6 bases, leaving 12 bases between them. The CDR3 covers 14 residues. CDR3 amino acids: CASSAGEADEKLFF. CDR3 in DNA: TGTGCCAGCAGCGCTGGGGAGGCAGATGAAAAACTGTTTTTT.

The rearrangement uses TRBV10-3 and TRBJ2-7; 9 bases align to TRBD1. Trimming at V came to 3 bases and at J to 3 bases, leaving 12 bases not matched to a gene. Germline CDR1 and CDR2: ENHRY and SYGVKD. The CDR3 has 17 amino acids. CDR3 sequence reads: CAISELGTGSIRYEQYF. For the CDR3, the DNA is TGTGCCATCAGTGAACTCGGGACAGGGAGTATTCGCTACGAGCAGTACTTC.

The genes are TRBV28 and TRBJ2-2; D possibly corresponds to TRBD1 (5 bases). This CDR3 spans 15 amino acids. Trimming shortened V by 5 bases and J by 5 bases, and 15 bases separated the two germline ends. Germline V gene lookup returns CDR1 MDHEN and CDR2 SYDVKM. CDR3 coding DNA: TGTGCCAGCAGTAATCCGGCAGGGAATACCGGGGAGCTGTTTTTT. Protein: CASSNPAGNTGELFF.

A single count supports this clone. V gene TRBV5-4 combines with J gene TRBJ2-7, with 9 bases lining up with TRBD2. V lost 3 bases to trimming and J lost 6 bases; unmatched junction nucleotides: 10. There are 15 residues in the CDR3. Per germline, CDR1 SGHNT and CDR2 YYREEE (reference sequence). Written as DNA, the CDR3 is TGTGCCAGCAGCTCTCGGGTAGCGGGAGTACCCGAGCAGTACTTC. Residues: CASSSRVAGVPEQYF.

This clone was recorded once. The chain couples TRBV23-1 to TRBJ2-1; D remains ambiguous. TRBV23-1 is placed among ORFs of uncertain function. This CDR3 spans 17 amino acids. V was trimmed by 1 base and J by 0 bases, leaving 13 bases between them. CDR3 region: CASSQLVQVSSYNEQFF. The CDR3 DNA sequence: TGCGCCAGCAGTCAATTAGTCCAGGTTAGCTCCTACAATGAGCAGTTCTTC.

This clone was found once. The V gene is TRBV5-6, the J gene TRBJ2-4; no clear D gene. CDR1 and CDR2 from the germline V gene are SGHDT and YYEEEE. Trimming took 0 bases from V and 4 from J, leaving 5 bases between them. The CDR3 has 13 residues. CDR3 amino acids: CASSLAAKNIQYF. The CDR3 DNA reads TGTGCCAGCAGCTTGGCCGCGAAAAACATTCAGTACTTC.

This CDR3 is CASSIQPRDIWDSNQPQHF. The CDR3 nucleotides are TGTGCCAGTAGTATCCAGCCCCGGGACATCTGGGATAGCAATCAGCCCCAGCATTTT. The V gene is TRBV19, the J gene TRBJ1-5; D possibly corresponds to TRBD1 (6 bases). The germline gives CDR1 LNHDA, CDR2 SQIVND (reference sequence). V was clipped by 3 bases and J by 0 bases, with 21 bases between them. This CDR3 comprises 19 residues.

The chain recombines TRBV28 with TRBJ2-7, with TRBD1 matching 8 bases. CDR1 is MDHEN, CDR2 SYDVKM, per germline. Trimming cost V 4 bases and J 5 bases; bases outside gene matches: 7. The CDR3 is 14 amino acids. For the CDR3, the DNA is TGTGCCAGCAGTTCGGGGCAGGGGGCCAACGAGCAGTACTTC. Amino acids: CASSSGQGANEQYF.